Listed below are T cell receptor beta chains from one sample, sequenced in a study of CD8 T cells in ankylosing spondylitis. Each CDR3 protein gets one entry after TCRdb re-called the 5' RACE reads with MiXCR. The sample consists of hundreds of thousands of distinct CDR3 sequences, roughly 18% of them appearing once. The material sequenced was blood, either unsorted or a sorted T cell fraction (not recorded which). The receptors were gathered from a male donor with ankylosing spondylitis. The CDR3 runs from the conserved cysteine through the conserved F or W. D genes are given only for firm matches. Clone sizes are given selectively: once, few, many, or a class where the clone is expanded.

clone_size d_call cdr3_length j_call v_call cdr3_nt cdr3_aa
few . 19 TRBJ2-3 TRBV11-1 TGTGCCAGCAGCAACACCCACAACCGTGGGACTGCTGCCACAGATACGCAGTATTTT CASSNTHNRGTAATDTQYF
once . 13 TRBJ2-2 TRBV9 TGTGCCAGCAGCCCCCCCCGTACCGGGGAGCTGTTTTTT CASSPPRTGELFF
few . 14 TRBJ2-7 TRBV6-5 TGTGCCAGCAGTTACCACAGCGGATCCTACGAGCAGTACTTC CASSYHSGSYEQYF
many TRBD2 14 TRBJ2-7 TRBV12-3/TRBV12-4 TGTGCCAGCAAAGGACTAGCGGGAGCCGGCGAGCAGTACTTC CASKGLAGAGEQYF
. TRBD1 15 TRBJ2-7 TRBV7-9 TGTGCCAGCAGCACAACAGGGGGCTTAGCTGGCGAGCAGTACTTC CASSTTGGLAGEQYF
few TRBD2 16 TRBJ2-3 TRBV9 TGTGCCAGCAGCGGAGGGACTAGCGGGGGGTCAGATACGCAGTATTTT CASSGGTSGGSDTQYF
. TRBD1 15 TRBJ2-2 TRBV7-9 TGTGCCAGCAGCCCTCGGGACAGGGTTGCCCGGGAGCTGTTTTTT CASSPRDRVARELFF
. . 15 TRBJ2-5 TRBV3-1 TGTGCCTGCAGCCAAGAAACTGCCTTTGGAGAGACCCAGTACTTC CACSQETAFGETQYF
. TRBD1 14 TRBJ1-6 TRBV9 TGTGCCAGCAGCGAGGACAGGGGTGATTCACCCCTCCACTTT CASSEDRGDSPLHF
many TRBD1 13 TRBJ1-1 TRBV29-1 TGCAGCGTTGCGGCAGGGGGCCGGGCTGAAGCTTTCTTT CSVAAGGRAEAFF
. . 15 TRBJ2-1 TRBV12-3/TRBV12-4 TGTGCCAGCAGTTTCGCGAGGGGGGCGGACAATGAGCAGTTCTTC CASSFARGADNEQFF
. . 14 TRBJ2-7 TRBV27 TGTGCCAGCAGTCTGGGGGTCTCCGCCTACGAGCAGTACTTC CASSLGVSAYEQYF
. . 14 TRBJ2-7 TRBV19 TGTGCCAGTAGTATAGCGACAAGCTCCTACGAGCAGTACTTC CASSIATSSYEQYF
few . 14 TRBJ1-2 TRBV4-1 TGCGCCAGCAGCCAAGTTCGAGGGATTGATGGCTACACCTTC CASSQVRGIDGYTF
. TRBD2 16 TRBJ2-5 TRBV30 TGTGCCTGGAGTGGAACTAGCGGGATTTCGGAAGAGACCCAGTACTTC CAWSGTSGISEETQYF
few . 16 TRBJ1-6 TRBV7-9 TGTGCCAGCAGCCGTGGGAGGGAAGGCAAGAATTCACCCCTCCACTTT CASSRGREGKNSPLHF
. . 18 TRBJ2-1 TRBV11-1 TGTGCCAGCAGCCCCACCTCCGTTTCTAGAGCCTACTCTAATGAGCAGTTCTTC CASSPTSVSRAYSNEQFF
few . 15 TRBJ2-3 TRBV2 TGTGCCAGACAAGGAGACTACTTAAACACAGATACGCAGTATTTT CARQGDYLNTDTQYF
. . 14 TRBJ2-7 TRBV4-1 TGCGCCAGCAGCCAAGTTGACTATGGATACGAGCAGTACTTC CASSQVDYGYEQYF
. . 13 TRBJ1-1 TRBV4-2 TGTGCCAGCAGCCAAGATCGGGAAACTGAAGCTTTCTTT CASSQDRETEAFF
. . 14 TRBJ1-1 TRBV28 TGTGCCAGCAGTTTGGTGGGAGAGGGCACTGAAGCTTTCTTT CASSLVGEGTEAFF
. TRBD2 21 TRBJ2-6 TRBV4-1 TGCGCCAGCAGCCACGGACAGGGGACTAGCGGGAGTATCTCTGGGGCCAACGTCCTGACTTTC CASSHGQGTSGSISGANVLTF
few . 13 TRBJ2-7 TRBV29-1 TGCAGCGTTGGAGACGACAGGTCCTACGAGCAGTACTTC CSVGDDRSYEQYF
many . 16 TRBJ2-2 TRBV12-3/TRBV12-4 TGTGCCAGCAGTTCCGGGGAGGGGGCGTACACCGGGGAGCTGTTTTTT CASSSGEGAYTGELFF
. . 14 TRBJ1-1 TRBV4-1 TGCGCCAGCAGCCAAATACAGGGGAACACTGAAGCTTTCTTT CASSQIQGNTEAFF
few . 17 TRBJ1-2 TRBV11-2 TGTGCCAGCAGCTTAGATCCCACAGGGAGGCTGAACTATGGCTACACCTTC CASSLDPTGRLNYGYTF
. . 13 TRBJ2-3 TRBV2 TGTGCCAGCCGTCCGGCCGACGGGTGGGCGCAGTATTTT CASRPADGWAQYF
few . 12 TRBJ1-1 TRBV29-1 TGCAGCGTTGAAGGCAGGAGCACTGAAGCTTTCTTT CSVEGRSTEAFF
. . 13 TRBJ2-7 TRBV20-1 TGCAGTGCTAGACCCTTAGCGGCGTACGAGCAGTACTTC CSARPLAAYEQYF
few . 16 TRBJ2-1 TRBV12-3/TRBV12-4 TGTGCCAGCAGTTCGATCCCAGCGAGCTCCTACAATGAGCAGTTCTTC CASSSIPASSYNEQFF
. TRBD1 14 TRBJ2-3 TRBV6-1 TGTGCCAGCAGGGTGACAGGGGGAGCAGATACGCAGTATTTT CASRVTGGADTQYF
once . 13 TRBJ1-1 TRBV5-6 TGTGCCATGTCCGGGACAATCTCTACTGAAGCTTTCTTT CAMSGTISTEAFF
. . 16 TRBJ2-3 TRBV29-1 TGCAGCGTTGAAGACTGGGTAGGGGGTGGAACAGATACGCAGTATTTT CSVEDWVGGGTDTQYF
. . 11 TRBJ2-7 TRBV28 TGTGCCAGCAGGAGGGGCCACGAGCAGTACTTC CASRRGHEQYF
. . 14 TRBJ1-1 TRBV6-1 TGTGCCAGCAGGAACCTAATGGGGACCACTGAAGCTTTCTTT CASRNLMGTTEAFF
. . 15 TRBJ1-4 TRBV9 TGTGCCAGCAGCCCCGGTTCGGGATTGAATGAAAAACTGTTTTTT CASSPGSGLNEKLFF
. TRBD1 14 TRBJ1-1 TRBV29-1 TGCAGCGTTGAATTAGGCAGGGGGAGAACTGAAGCTTTCTTT CSVELGRGRTEAFF
few TRBD1 16 TRBJ2-7 TRBV25-1 TGTGCCAGCAGTGAATTCGAGGGACAGGGACTCTACGAGCAGTACTTC CASSEFEGQGLYEQYF
many . 12 TRBJ1-1 TRBV5-1 TGCGCCAGCAGCTGGGGGGGCACTGAAGCTTTCTTT CASSWGGTEAFF
many TRBD2 18 TRBJ2-1 TRBV27 TGTGCCAGCACCCCACTAGCGGGGGAAGGGTTTTTCTACAATGAGCAGTTCTTC CASTPLAGEGFFYNEQFF
many . 11 TRBJ2-5 TRBV29-1 TGCAGCGCCTGGTGGGGAGAGACCCAGTACTTC CSAWWGETQYF
. . 17 TRBJ1-5 TRBV6-1 TGTGCCAGCAGCGAGAACCACTGGACGGATTGGAATCAGCCCCAGCATTTT CASSENHWTDWNQPQHF
. . 12 TRBJ2-3 TRBV10-3 TGTGCCACTTACCCTGGCACAGATACGCAGTATTTT CATYPGTDTQYF
. . 15 TRBJ2-1 TRBV15 TGTGCCACCAGCAGACAGAGTACCTCCTACAATGAGCAGTTCTTC CATSRQSTSYNEQFF
. . 13 TRBJ2-7 TRBV27 TGTGCCAGCAGTTTTACCCCTACCTACGAGCAGTACTTC CASSFTPTYEQYF
few TRBD1 15 TRBJ1-6 TRBV7-9 TGTGCCAGCAGCTTATCGGGACAGAATAATTCACCCCTCCACTTT CASSLSGQNNSPLHF
few TRBD2 17 TRBJ2-3 TRBV6-5 TGTGCCAGCAGTTACTACACTAGCGGGGGGGCAGCAGATACGCAGTATTTT CASSYYTSGGAADTQYF
many TRBD2 11 TRBJ2-7 TRBV12-3/TRBV12-4 TGTGCCAGCAGCGGGGGGGACGAGCAGTACTTC CASSGGDEQYF
. . 11 TRBJ2-2 TRBV2 TGTGCCAGCGAGGACACCGGGGAGCTGTTTTTT CASEDTGELFF
few . 17 TRBJ1-2 TRBV28 TGTGCCAGCAGGAGAATTGGACAGTCCTTAGCTAACTATGGCTACACCTTC CASRRIGQSLANYGYTF
. . 14 TRBJ2-3 TRBV28 TGTGCCAGCAGTTTATGGGGGGCTGGAGATACGCAGTATTTT CASSLWGAGDTQYF
. . 14 TRBJ2-3 TRBV7-2 TGTGCCAGCAGGAATCGGGACTTCACAGATACGCAGTATTTT CASRNRDFTDTQYF
few . 15 TRBJ2-7 TRBV5-1 TGCGCCAGCAGCAATGGACCAAGCTGGGCCTACGAGCAGTACTTC CASSNGPSWAYEQYF